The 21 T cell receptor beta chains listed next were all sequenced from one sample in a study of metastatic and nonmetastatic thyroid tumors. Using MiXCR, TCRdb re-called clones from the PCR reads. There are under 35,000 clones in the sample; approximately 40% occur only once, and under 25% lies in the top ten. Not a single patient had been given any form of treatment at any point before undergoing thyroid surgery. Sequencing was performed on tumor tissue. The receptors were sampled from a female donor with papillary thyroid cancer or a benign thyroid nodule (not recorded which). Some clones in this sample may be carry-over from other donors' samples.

The CDR3 DNA sequence: TGCAGTGCTAGAGCATGGACGCAGGGACAGCGGACCGGGGAGCTGTTTTTT. The encoded protein is CSARAWTQGQRTGELFF. The chain is built from TRBV20-1 and TRBJ2-2; 7 bases line up with TRBD1. J lost 5 bases, V lost 1 base, and 13 bases had no gene match. This CDR3 is built from 17 residues. CDR1 is DFQATT, CDR2 SNEGSKA, per germline (reference sequence).

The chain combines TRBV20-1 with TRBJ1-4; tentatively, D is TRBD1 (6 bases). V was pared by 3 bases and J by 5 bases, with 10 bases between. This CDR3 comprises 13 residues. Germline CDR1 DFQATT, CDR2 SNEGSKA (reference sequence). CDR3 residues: CSASRQGNEKLFF. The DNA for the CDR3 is TGCAGTGCTAGTAGGCAGGGGAATGAAAAACTGTTTTTT.

CDR3 bases: TGTGCCACCAGCAGACCGGGCTTGGGGCAGTACTTC. Translation: CATSRPGLGQYF. V and J are TRBV15 and TRBJ2-7; no firm D call. Per the germline V gene, CDR1 is LNHNV and CDR2 is YYDKDF (reference sequence). Trimming removed 2 bases from V and 9 bases from J, with 11 bases in between. This CDR3 has 12 residues. The whole variable domain, filled in from reference TRBV15 and TRBJ2-7, reads DAMVIQNPRYQVTQFGKPVTLSCSQTLNHNVMYWYQQKSSQAPKLLFHYYDKDFNNEADTPDNFQSRRPNTSFCFLDIRSPGLGDTAMYLCATSRPGLGQYFGPGTRLTVT.

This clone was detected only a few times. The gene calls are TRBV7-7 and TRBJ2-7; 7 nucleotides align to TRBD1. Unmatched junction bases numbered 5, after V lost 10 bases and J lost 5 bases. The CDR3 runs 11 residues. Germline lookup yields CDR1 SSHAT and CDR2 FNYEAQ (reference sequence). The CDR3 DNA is TGTGCCATAAGACAGGGCGACGAGCAGTACTTC. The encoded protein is CAIRQGDEQYF.

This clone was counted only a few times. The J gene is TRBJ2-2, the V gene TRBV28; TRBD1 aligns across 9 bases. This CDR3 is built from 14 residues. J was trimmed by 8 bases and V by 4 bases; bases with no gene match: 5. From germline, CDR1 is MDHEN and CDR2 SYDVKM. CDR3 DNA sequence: TGTGCCAGCAGTTGGGACAGGGATTTAGGGGAGCTGTTTTTT. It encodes CASSWDRDLGELFF.

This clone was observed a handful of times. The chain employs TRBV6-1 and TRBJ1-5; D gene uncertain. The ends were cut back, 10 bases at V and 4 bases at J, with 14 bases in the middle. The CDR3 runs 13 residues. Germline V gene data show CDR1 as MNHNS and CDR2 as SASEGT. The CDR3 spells CATKVDLNQPQHF. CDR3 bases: TGTGCCACCAAGGTGGATTTGAATCAGCCCCAGCATTTT.

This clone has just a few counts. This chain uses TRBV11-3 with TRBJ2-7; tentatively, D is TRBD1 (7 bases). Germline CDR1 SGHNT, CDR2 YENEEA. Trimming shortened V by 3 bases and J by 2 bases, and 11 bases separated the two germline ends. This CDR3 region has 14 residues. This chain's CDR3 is CASSLGGTAYEQYF. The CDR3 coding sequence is TGTGCCAGCAGCTTGGGCGGGACAGCCTACGAGCAGTACTTC.

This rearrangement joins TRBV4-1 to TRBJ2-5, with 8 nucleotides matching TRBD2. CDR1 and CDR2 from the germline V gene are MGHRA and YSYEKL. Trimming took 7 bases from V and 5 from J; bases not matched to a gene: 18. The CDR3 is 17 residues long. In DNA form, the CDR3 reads TGCGCCAGCACTCCGAAATTTGCGGGAGGTTGGGGTGAGACCCAGTACTTC. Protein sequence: CASTPKFAGGWGETQYF.

Written as DNA, the CDR3 is TGTGCCAGCCGTCGGACAGGGAAGGGTTCACCCCTCCACTTT. Amino acids: CASRRTGKGSPLHF. V and J are TRBV6-1 and TRBJ1-6, with 8 bases aligning to TRBD1. This CDR3 is built from 14 residues. With 8 bases clipped from V and 9 bases from J, the junction kept 9 bases outside the gene matches. Germline V gives CDR1 MNHNS, CDR2 SASEGT.

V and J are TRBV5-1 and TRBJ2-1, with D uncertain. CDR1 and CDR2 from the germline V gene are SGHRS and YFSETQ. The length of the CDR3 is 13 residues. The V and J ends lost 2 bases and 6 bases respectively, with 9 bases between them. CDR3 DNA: TGCGCCAGCAGCTTAATTGGGTCCAATGAGCAGTTCTTC. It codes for CASSLIGSNEQFF.

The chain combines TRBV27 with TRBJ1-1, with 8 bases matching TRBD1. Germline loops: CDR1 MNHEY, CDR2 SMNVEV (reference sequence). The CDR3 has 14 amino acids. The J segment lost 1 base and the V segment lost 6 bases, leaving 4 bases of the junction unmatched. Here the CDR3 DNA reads TGTGCCAGCAGCTACAGGGGGAAGAACACTGAAGCTTTCTTT. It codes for CASSYRGKNTEAFF.

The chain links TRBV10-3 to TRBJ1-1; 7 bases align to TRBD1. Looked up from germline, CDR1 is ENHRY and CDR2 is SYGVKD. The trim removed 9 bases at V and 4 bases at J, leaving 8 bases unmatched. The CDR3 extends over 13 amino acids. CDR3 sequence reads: CAIKSGGSTEAFF. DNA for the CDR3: TGTGCCATTAAATCAGGGGGAAGCACTGAAGCTTTCTTT.

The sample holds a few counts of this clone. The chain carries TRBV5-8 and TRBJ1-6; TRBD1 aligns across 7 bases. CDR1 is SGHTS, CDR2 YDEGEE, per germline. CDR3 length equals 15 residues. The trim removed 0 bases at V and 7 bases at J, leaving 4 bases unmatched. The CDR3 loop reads CASSLVRGRNSPLHF. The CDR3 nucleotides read TGTGCCAGCAGCTTGGTTAGGGGGCGCAATTCACCCCTCCACTTT.

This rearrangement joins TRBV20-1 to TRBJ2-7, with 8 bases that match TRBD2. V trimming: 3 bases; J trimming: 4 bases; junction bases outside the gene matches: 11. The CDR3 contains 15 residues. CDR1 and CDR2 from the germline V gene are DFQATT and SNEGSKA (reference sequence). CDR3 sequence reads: CSASSSGRAPYEQYF. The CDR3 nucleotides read TGCAGTGCTAGTAGTTCCGGGAGGGCCCCATACGAGCAGTACTTC.

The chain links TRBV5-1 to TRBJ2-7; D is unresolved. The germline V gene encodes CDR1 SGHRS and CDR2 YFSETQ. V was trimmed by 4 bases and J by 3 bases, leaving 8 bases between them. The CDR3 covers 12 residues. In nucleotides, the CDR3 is TGCGCCAGCAGCCAAAACAGCTACGAGCAGTACTTC. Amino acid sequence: CASSQNSYEQYF.

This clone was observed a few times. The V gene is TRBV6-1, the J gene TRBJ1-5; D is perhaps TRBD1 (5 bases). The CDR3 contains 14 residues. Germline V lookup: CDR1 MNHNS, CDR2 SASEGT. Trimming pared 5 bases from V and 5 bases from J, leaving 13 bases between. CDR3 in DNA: TGTGCCAGCAGTCGGGGGGAGGCTTATCAGCCCCAGCATTTT. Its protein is CASSRGEAYQPQHF.

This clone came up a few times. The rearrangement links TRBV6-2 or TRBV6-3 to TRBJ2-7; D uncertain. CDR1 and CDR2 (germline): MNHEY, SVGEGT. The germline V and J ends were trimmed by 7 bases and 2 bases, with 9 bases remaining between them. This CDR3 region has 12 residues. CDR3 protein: CASKGLTYEQYF. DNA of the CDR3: TGTGCCAGCAAGGGTCTGACCTACGAGCAGTACTTC.

DNA of the CDR3: TGCGCCAGCAGCCAAGATTTGTACGAGCAGTACTTC. This sequence encodes CASSQDLYEQYF. V gene TRBV4-1 combines with J gene TRBJ2-7; unclear D gene. CDR3 length equals 12 residues. CDR1 and CDR2 from the germline V gene are MGHRA and YSYEKL. Trimming took off 0 bases at V and 4 bases at J, with 4 bases between the two ends.

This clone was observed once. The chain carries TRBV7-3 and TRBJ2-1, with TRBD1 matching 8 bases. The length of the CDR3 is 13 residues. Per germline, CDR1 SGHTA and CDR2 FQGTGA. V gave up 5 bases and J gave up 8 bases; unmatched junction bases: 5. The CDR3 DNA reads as TGTGCCAGCAGCGTAGACAGGGGCGATGAGCAGTTCTTC. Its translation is CASSVDRGDEQFF.

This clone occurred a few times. The CDR3 coding sequence is TGTGCCAGCAGTTTAAATTCCCCAGGGGCGGGCACTGAAGCTTTCTTT. Its protein product is CASSLNSPGAGTEAFF. This chain links TRBV12-3 or TRBV12-4 with TRBJ1-1; D is perhaps TRBD1 (6 bases). The CDR3 length is 16 residues. The V gene lost 2 bases and the J gene lost 4 bases, with 17 bases spanning the gap.

CDR3 sequence reads: CASRATGERGYTF. CDR3 DNA: TGTGCCAGCAGAGCTACTGGGGAAAGGGGCTACACCTTC. This rearrangement joins TRBV6-1 to TRBJ1-2; D is ambiguous. This CDR3 region has 13 residues. Germline assignment: CDR1 MNHNS and CDR2 SASEGT. The V end was cut by 6 bases, the J end by 8 bases, with 16 bases between.